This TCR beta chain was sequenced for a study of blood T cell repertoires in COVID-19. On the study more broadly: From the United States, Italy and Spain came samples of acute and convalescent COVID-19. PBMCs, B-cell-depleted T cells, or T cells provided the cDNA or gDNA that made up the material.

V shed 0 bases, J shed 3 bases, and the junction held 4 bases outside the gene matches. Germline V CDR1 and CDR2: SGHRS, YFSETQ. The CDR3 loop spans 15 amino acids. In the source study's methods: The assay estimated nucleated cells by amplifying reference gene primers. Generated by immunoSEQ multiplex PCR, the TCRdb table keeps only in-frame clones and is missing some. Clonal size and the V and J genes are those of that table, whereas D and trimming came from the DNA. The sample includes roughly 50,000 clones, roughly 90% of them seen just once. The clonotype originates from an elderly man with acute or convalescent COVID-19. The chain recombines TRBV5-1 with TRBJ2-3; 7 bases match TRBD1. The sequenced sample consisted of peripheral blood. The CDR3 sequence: CASSLGGGATDTQYF. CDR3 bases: TGCGCCAGCAGCTTGGGAGGGGGCGCAACAGATACGCAGTATTTT.